These T cell receptor beta chains were read from a single sample in a study of blood T cell repertoires in COVID-19. Clones were read by immunoSEQ multiplex PCR, and TCRdb kept only the in-frame ones, dropping some. Of about 230,000 clones detected, just under 90% appear once; the ten largest clones hold roughly 4%. Sequenced input: PBMCs or T cells enriched from blood (not recorded which). These TCRs come from a woman in her thirties with acute COVID-19. Both conserved end residues are part of each CDR3. The order of the fields is CDR3 length, J gene, V gene, CDR3 protein.

>16|TRBJ1-5|TRBV2
CASSAMTGGFNQPQHF
>12|TRBJ1-2|TRBV30
CAWSRTAYGYTF
>13|TRBJ1-1|TRBV4-1
CASSQAWNTEAFF
>13|TRBJ1-1|TRBV5-1
CASSLIEGTEAFF
>14|TRBJ2-7|TRBV19
CASSIPGGNYEQYF
>16|TRBJ1-2|TRBV6-5
CASSSPAGTGSYGYTF
>18|TRBJ1-2|TRBV10-3
CAISEAPGQAVANYGYTF
>16|TRBJ2-4|TRBV18
CASSPLPTGGGSIQYF
>15|TRBJ1-1|TRBV28
CASSGDLGGGTEAFF
>18|TRBJ1-1|TRBV5-1
CASSSSRTGPGWGTEAFF
>15|TRBJ1-4|TRBV4-1
CASSHSGQIDEKLFF
>13|TRBJ1-2|TRBV7-2
CASSLVTGGGYTF
>13|TRBJ2-5|TRBV7-9
CASSSEGGGTQYF
>12|TRBJ2-3|TRBV9
CASSPGVDTQYF
>14|TRBJ1-4|TRBV18
CASSPEGESEKLFF
>12|TRBJ2-1|TRBV5-4
CASSLGGNEQFF
>13|TRBJ1-2|TRBV5-1
CASQGSEVYGYTF
>16|TRBJ2-5|TRBV7-2
CASSLTGLAGFGTQYF
>18|TRBJ2-3|TRBV9
CASSVAASGGLHTDTQYF
>15|TRBJ2-2|TRBV7-3
CASSLRDRGFGELFF
>15|TRBJ1-3|TRBV28
CASGRHRDSGNTIYF
>16|TRBJ2-7|TRBV14
CASSQATGTPRTEQYF
>14|TRBJ2-2|TRBV15
CATSPHGLAGELFF
>16|TRBJ2-2|TRBV5-1
CASSSRLAGGTGELFF
>13|TRBJ1-4|TRBV2
CASSFDSFEKLFF
>15|TRBJ1-6|TRBV4-3
CASSQLPGVGSPLHF
>11|TRBJ1-2|TRBV7-9
CASSLSEHYTF
>16|TRBJ1-1|TRBV5-1
CASSLVGTGYDTEAFF
>15|TRBJ2-3|TRBV29-1
CSVQQRGTITDTQYF
>13|TRBJ1-1|TRBV7-6
CASSQQAGEKAFF
>15|TRBJ2-1|TRBV24-1
CATSEGTGAWDEQFF
>16|TRBJ2-1|TRBV18
CASSPVGTVFYNEQFF
>13|TRBJ2-5|TRBV6-5
CASTPGAGVTQYF
>16|TRBJ1-3|TRBV15
CATSRIQVLSGNTIYF
>14|TRBJ1-1|TRBV27
CASSRRTGDTEAFF
>13|TRBJ2-7|TRBV6-1
CASSEGVAVEQYF
>13|TRBJ1-1|TRBV11-2
CASSWETTRQAFF
>17|TRBJ2-2|TRBV7-6
CASSQGGQGRWTGELFF
>15|TRBJ2-7|TRBV19
CASSLLTGAAYEQYF
>13|TRBJ2-1|TRBV27
CASSLSGENEQFF
>15|TRBJ2-3|TRBV2
CASSEEGEGTDTQYF
>15|TRBJ2-2|TRBV20-1
CSASLLGEDTGELFF
>15|TRBJ2-7|TRBV2
CASSGTDSGSYEQYF
>14|TRBJ1-3|TRBV18
CASSPRHKGNTIYF
>15|TRBJ2-1|TRBV7-2
CASSPANRVGNEQFF
>13|TRBJ1-2|TRBV27
CASSPPTGKGYTF
>15|TRBJ1-4|TRBV30
CAWSALTGEGEKLFF
>12|TRBJ2-7|TRBV12-3/TRBV12-4
CASGLRSYEQYF
>15|TRBJ2-2|TRBV9
CASTGAGGNTGELFF
>16|TRBJ2-5|TRBV9
CASSVDGTGVSETQYF
>14|TRBJ1-2|TRBV4-3
CASSFTGENYGYTF
>16|TRBJ2-5|TRBV4-1
CASSQETFQDKETQYF
>13|TRBJ2-5|TRBV24-1
CATSVGGQETQYF
>14|TRBJ1-1|TRBV5-1
CASSWNRGSTEAFF
>15|TRBJ1-5|TRBV24-1
CATSDTGTGGPPQHF
>14|TRBJ1-6|TRBV7-9
CASSPDRVGSPLHF
>16|TRBJ2-3|TRBV12-5
CASGLARGTFTDTQYF
>14|TRBJ1-1|TRBV18
CASSLDRVRTEAFF
>13|TRBJ1-1|TRBV12-5
CASGARQVSEAFF
>15|TRBJ1-2|TRBV28
CASSLQGARGYGYTF